The source of this TCR beta chain is a study of Ad26.COV2.S vaccination and SARS-CoV-2 variants. Whole-study context: By the intramuscular route, Ad26.COV2.S was given once, or twice 56 days apart.

Findings and caveats of the study: Breadth measured for non-spike TCRs was similar across vaccine and placebo recipients.

Sequenced by immunoSEQ multiplex PCR; TCRdb stores in-frame clones only, minus some. The sample includes roughly 700,000 clones, 89% of them seen just once. Remarks on this clone: Its cognate antigen is unknown.

This CDR3 has 14 amino acids. Trimming removed 4 bases from V and 4 bases from J, with 11 bases in between. Germline V lookup: CDR1 MGHDK, CDR2 SYGVNS. The treatment was: 15 to 20 received Ad26.COV2.S at low or high dose, single or two shots; roughly five received placebo; per-sample allocation not given. Day 63 after the first injection of vaccine or placebo was the sampling time. The TCR was taken from a person aged 18-65 years who received the Ad26.COV2.S COVID-19 vaccine or a placebo. The chain employs TRBV25-1 and TRBJ2-1; a possible D gene is TRBD1 (6 bases). The material was peripheral blood, obtained in a trial of Ad26.COV2.S vaccine versus placebo. DNA of the CDR3: TGTGCCAGCAGTGCAGTACAGGGATACAATGAGCAGTTCTTC. Protein product: CASSAVQGYNEQFF.